This T cell receptor beta chain was retrieved from a study of cytomegalovirus exposure and HLA in healthy donors. CDR1 and CDR2 (germline): SGHAT, FQNNGV. V lost 5 bases, J lost 5 bases, and 5 bases stayed unmatched. CDR3 length: 14 residues. The PCR made use of 60 Vbeta and 13 Jbeta primers. Sequenced by immunoSEQ multiplex PCR; TCRdb stores in-frame clones only, minus some. This sample's clone table lists 200,000 to 250,000 clones. Sequenced sample: PBMCs. The sequence was obtained from a girl aged 2 to 10 in good health and CMV-seropositive. V and J are TRBV11-2 and TRBJ1-5, with 8 positions matching TRBD1. In DNA form, the CDR3 reads TGTGCCAGCAGCCTTGCAGGGGGCCATCAGCCCCAGCATTTT. Translating gives CASSLAGGHQPQHF.